The rows below give T cell receptor beta chains drawn from one sample of a study of cytomegalovirus exposure and HLA in healthy donors. The protocol was immunoSEQ multiplex PCR, while the TCRdb copy is restricted to in-frame clones and leaves out a portion. Among roughly 95,000 clones listed, less than 85% were seen once. Sequencing used PBMCs. The receptors shown here come from a man between 18 and 29 years old in good health and CMV-seropositive. Each CDR3 is given with its conserved first and last residue. Fields, in order: J gene, D gene, clone size, V gene, CDR3 protein, CDR3 DNA. The D gene is left open where the match is weak. Size tells how often a clone was seen (once, few, many) or the class of an expanded clone, and some rows leave it out.

J: TRBJ2-1
D: NA
size: NA
V: TRBV4-2
CDR3: CASSQFKGEVNEQFF
DNA: TGTGCCAGCAGCCAATTCAAGGGGGAAGTCAATGAGCAGTTCTTC

J: TRBJ2-7
D: TRBD1
size: NA
V: TRBV19
CDR3: CASRDRVGEQYF
DNA: TGTGCCAGTAGGGACAGGGTGGGAGAGCAGTACTTC

J: TRBJ1-2
D: NA
size: once
V: TRBV5-1
CDR3: CASSLGVLVYGYTF
DNA: TGCGCCAGCAGTTTGGGTGTACTGGTCTATGGCTACACCTTC

J: TRBJ2-7
D: NA
size: NA
V: TRBV5-4
CDR3: CASSSSDSLYEQYF
DNA: TGTGCCAGCAGCTCGTCCGACTCGTTATACGAGCAGTACTTC

J: TRBJ1-2
D: TRBD1
size: few
V: TRBV6-5
CDR3: CASSYSKQGIFGYTF
DNA: TGTGCCAGCAGTTACTCGAAACAGGGGATTTTTGGCTACACCTTC

J: TRBJ2-3
D: NA
size: NA
V: TRBV5-4
CDR3: CASSLGSGSTDTQYF
DNA: TGTGCCAGCAGCTTGGGTAGCGGAAGCACAGATACGCAGTATTTT

J: TRBJ2-1
D: TRBD1
size: NA
V: TRBV6-1
CDR3: CASSGLTGTGRNEQFF
DNA: TGTGCCAGCAGTGGCCTAACCGGGACAGGGAGGAATGAGCAGTTCTTC

J: TRBJ2-1
D: TRBD1
size: once
V: TRBV28
CDR3: CASRPDRGNEQFF
DNA: TGTGCCAGCAGACCGGACAGGGGCAATGAGCAGTTCTTC

J: TRBJ1-1
D: NA
size: few
V: TRBV7-2
CDR3: CASSPGYEAFF
DNA: TGTGCCAGCAGCCCAGGGTATGAAGCTTTCTTT

J: TRBJ2-1
D: TRBD2
size: NA
V: TRBV10-3
CDR3: CASKREPGNEQFF
DNA: TGTGCCTCGAAGCGGGAGCCCGGCAATGAGCAGTTCTTC

J: TRBJ2-7
D: TRBD2
size: NA
V: TRBV14
CDR3: CASSQSWGGEQYF
DNA: TGTGCCAGCAGCCAGTCCTGGGGGGGCGAGCAGTACTTC

J: TRBJ2-7
D: TRBD1
size: NA
V: TRBV2
CDR3: CASRDRGYNEQYF
DNA: TGTGCCAGCAGAGACAGGGGTTACAACGAGCAGTACTTC

J: TRBJ2-1
D: TRBD2
size: NA
V: TRBV7-9
CDR3: CATRGTSGGSPYNEQFF
DNA: TGTGCCACACGAGGGACTAGCGGGGGATCCCCCTACAATGAGCAGTTCTTC

J: TRBJ1-3
D: NA
size: NA
V: TRBV28
CDR3: CASSGGRSGNTIYF
DNA: TGTGCCAGCAGCGGGGGTCGCTCTGGAAACACCATATATTTT

J: TRBJ1-4
D: TRBD1
size: once
V: TRBV19
CDR3: CASSRGTGGGIGEKLFF
DNA: TGTGCCAGTAGTAGAGGGACAGGGGGCGGAATTGGTGAAAAACTGTTTTTT

J: TRBJ1-5
D: TRBD1
size: NA
V: TRBV19
CDR3: CASRRQGVLEEPQHF
DNA: TGTGCCAGTAGGCGACAGGGGGTCTTGGAAGAGCCCCAGCATTTT

J: TRBJ1-4
D: NA
size: NA
V: TRBV6-1
CDR3: CASRGTGSLYEKLFF
DNA: TGTGCCAGCAGAGGCACAGGGTCGTTATACGAAAAACTGTTTTTT

J: TRBJ2-5
D: NA
size: NA
V: TRBV27
CDR3: CASSSYRDQETQYF
DNA: TGTGCCAGCAGTTCATACAGGGATCAAGAGACCCAGTACTTC